Listed here is a single T cell receptor beta chain. Its antigen remains unknown. Those patients with uncontrolled infection, other autoimmune disease, pregnancy or lactation were excluded. PBMCs were derived from under 13 ml fresh peripheral blood. TCR beta CDR3 regions were amplified from RNA transcripts. A set of HTBI primers served as the primers for a first-round RT-PCR of the TCR CDR3. In TCRdb, the multiplex PCR reads were re-called with MiXCR into one record per CDR3 protein. Here the sample spans hundreds of thousands of distinct CDR3 sequences, less than 20% being singletons. The CDR3 loop spans 13 amino acids. Germline V gene lookup returns CDR1 MDHEN and CDR2 SYDVKM. The V end was cut by 7 bases, the J end by 2 bases, with 11 bases between. These data come from a study of T cells in Graves' hyperthyroidism and ophthalmopathy. Study-wide results and caveats: Stable hyperthyroidism was separated from ophthalmopathy by a model based on 13 V-J features. Blood also carried most thyroid clonotypes expanded above 0.001.

The sequenced material came from blood. The chain couples TRBV28 to TRBJ2-5; D gene uncertain. The clonotype comes from a man between 35 and 55 years old with Graves' ophthalmopathy. The CDR3 here is CASNPVSQETQYF. CDR3 coding DNA: TGTGCCAGCAACCCCGTTTCGCAAGAGACCCAGTACTTC.